Listed here are 30 T cell receptor beta chains from one sample, sequenced in a study of T cell repertoires in cytomegalovirus infection. In TCRdb, the reads were re-called with MiXCR into one record per CDR3 protein. The sample lists hundreds of thousands of distinct CDR3 sequences; approximately 33% were seen once. Sequenced: PBMCs. These receptor sequences come from a human donor in good health (CMV status not recorded). Some clones in this sample may be carry-over from other donors' samples.

The chain links TRBV19 to TRBJ2-1, with 8 bases lining up with TRBD2. Germline V gene sequence: CDR1 LNHDA, CDR2 SQIVND (reference sequence). The ends lost 3 bases at V and 10 bases at J; junction bases unmatched: 2. The CDR3 has 12 residues. For the CDR3, the DNA is TGTGCCAGTAGTATCCGGGGGGGCGAGCAGTTCTTC. Residues: CASSIRGGEQFF.

The rearrangement links TRBV19 to TRBJ2-7; a possible D gene is TRBD2 (5 bases). Germline assignment: CDR1 LNHDA and CDR2 SQIVND (reference sequence). The CDR3 consists of 12 residues. V lost 7 bases, J lost 3 bases, and 10 bases lay in between. The CDR3 DNA follows: TGTGCCAGTATGGACGGGATCTACGAGCAGTACTTC. Its translation is CASMDGIYEQYF.

J is TRBJ2-7 and V is TRBV3-1; D perhaps matches TRBD2 (6 bases). This CDR3 contains 15 residues. Germline CDR1 and CDR2: LGHDT and YNNKEL (reference sequence). V lost 1 base and J 3 bases, leaving 13 bases between the germline ends. CDR3 in DNA: TGTGCCAGCAGCCAAGGGAGGGGTCCTTTCTACGAGCAGTACTTC. It translates to CASSQGRGPFYEQYF.

This clonotype was seen more than once but under ten times. This rearrangement joins TRBV3-1 to TRBJ1-1; no firm D call. V was trimmed by 4 bases and J by 1 base, leaving 7 bases between them. From germline, CDR1 is LGHDT and CDR2 YNNKEL (reference sequence). This CDR3 contains 13 residues. CDR3 region: CASSPNQNTEAFF. The CDR3 bases are TGTGCCAGCAGCCCCAATCAGAACACTGAAGCTTTCTTT.

This clonotype was seen repeatedly, ten times or more. This rearrangement joins TRBV2 to TRBJ1-4; 9 nucleotides line up with TRBD1. The CDR3 sequence is 13 residues long. CDR1 and CDR2 from the germline V gene are SNHLY and FYNNEI. The trim removed 7 bases at V and 5 bases at J, leaving 2 bases unmatched. CDR3 in amino acids: CASKQGANEKLFF. The CDR3 bases are TGTGCCAGCAAACAGGGGGCAAATGAAAAACTGTTTTTT.

This clonotype was observed at least ten times. V gene TRBV12-3 or TRBV12-4 combines with J gene TRBJ1-5; 9 bases are shared with TRBD1. J lost 4 bases, V lost 5 bases, and 9 bases had no gene match. The CDR3 consists of 16 residues. The CDR3 nucleotides are TGTGCCAGCAGTCCCACCGCGGGACAGGGTAATCAGCCCCAGCATTTT. It specifies CASSPTAGQGNQPQHF.

A remark on this clonotype: A read error may be the cause here, since a much bigger clone is one base away. The rearrangement uses TRBV11-2 and TRBJ2-2, with a weak D call TRBD2 (5 bases). The CDR3 loop spans 14 amino acids. Germline V lookup: CDR1 SGHAT, CDR2 FQNNGV. CDR3: CASGRSANTGELVF. The CDR3 nucleotides read TGTGCCAGTGGTCGGTCCGCGAACACCGGGGAGCTGGTTTTT.

This chain links TRBV7-2 with TRBJ2-7; 7 nucleotides line up with TRBD2. V shed 5 bases and J 4 bases; nucleotides not matched to a gene: 14. CDR3 size: 16 residues. CDR1 SGHTA and CDR2 FQGNSA come from the germline V gene. The CDR3 region is CASSPGAGVPKYEQYF. The CDR3, as DNA: TGTGCCAGCAGCCCTGGGGCGGGGGTGCCAAAGTACGAGCAGTACTTC.

The gene calls are TRBV7-6 and TRBJ1-4, with D possibly being TRBD1 (6 bases). V shed 5 bases and J shed 4 bases, with 14 bases lying between them. The CDR3 extends over 15 amino acids. Germline V gives CDR1 SGHVS, CDR2 FNYEAQ. CDR3 loop: CASSPRGEINEKLFF. Here the CDR3 DNA reads TGTGCCAGCAGCCCCAGGGGCGAAATTAATGAAAAACTGTTTTTT.

The CDR3 DNA follows: TGTGCCAGCAGCTACCGACCCGGGACGGTGGGAGTGGAGACCCAGTACTTC. This translates into CASSYRPGTVGVETQYF. This sequence joins TRBV6-5 and TRBJ2-5; D tentatively fits TRBD1 or TRBD2 (5 bases each). The CDR3 spans 17 residues. The germline V and J ends were trimmed by 6 bases and 5 bases, with 25 bases remaining between them. Germline values: CDR1 MNHEY, CDR2 SVGAGI.

This clonotype was detected many times. The V call is TRBV7-2, the J call TRBJ1-2, with 7 bases aligning to TRBD1. The CDR3 extends over 13 amino acids. With 3 bases clipped from V and 3 bases from J, the junction kept 1 base outside the gene matches. Germline V CDR1 and CDR2: SGHTA, FQGNSA. As DNA, the CDR3 is TGTGCCAGCAGCTTGGGGACAGACTATGGCTACACCTTC. Translated: CASSLGTDYGYTF.

There are many counts of this clonotype. The CDR3 reads CASQGTEAFF. For the CDR3, the DNA is TGTGCCAGCCAGGGAACTGAAGCTTTCTTT. This rearrangement joins TRBV2 to TRBJ1-1; tentatively, D is TRBD1 (5 bases). The length of the CDR3 is 10 residues. Germline V CDR1 and CDR2: SNHLY, FYNNEI. V lost 8 bases and J 5 bases, leaving 6 bases between the germline ends.

The V gene is TRBV5-3, the J gene TRBJ2-3, with a weak D call TRBD2 (6 bases). TRBV5-3 is flagged as an ORF with uncertain function. Trimming took off 8 bases at V and 8 bases at J, with 9 bases between the two ends. The CDR3 runs to 10 residues. The CDR3 nucleotides are TGTGCCAGCTTGGGGGGTACGCAGTATTTT. As protein: CASLGGTQYF.

The chain carries TRBV11-1 and TRBJ1-4; D not resolved. Trimming pared 1 base from V and 6 bases from J, leaving 12 bases between. Germline values: CDR1 SGHAT, CDR2 FQDESV (reference sequence). This CDR3 is 15 amino acids long. The CDR3 spells CASSLELGKDEKLFF. CDR3 coding DNA: TGTGCCAGCAGCTTAGAACTGGGAAAGGATGAAAAACTGTTTTTT.

V usage is TRBV19 and J usage is TRBJ2-1; 9 bases align to TRBD2. V shed 3 bases and J 7 bases; nucleotides not matched to a gene: 7. Germline V gives CDR1 LNHDA, CDR2 SQIVND (reference sequence). The CDR3 extends over 15 amino acids. DNA of the CDR3: TGTGCCAGTAGTATGGGGCGGGGGGGCAGTAATGAGCAGTTCTTC. Amino acid sequence: CASSMGRGGSNEQFF.

This clonotype was seen a few times. V is TRBV20-1 and J is TRBJ1-2; possible D gene TRBD1, 5 bases. The CDR3 consists of 14 residues. Between the trimmed V and J ends, which lost 6 bases and 2 bases, there was a span of 16 bases. Looked up from germline, CDR1 is DFQATT and CDR2 is SNEGSKA (reference sequence). CDR3 sequence: CSALTGAGNYGYTF. For the CDR3, the DNA is TGCAGTGCACTTACTGGGGCCGGGAACTATGGCTACACCTTC.

This clonotype was recorded a few times. The chain recombines TRBV15 with TRBJ1-3; D remains ambiguous. The CDR3 totals 16 residues. The germline CDR1 and CDR2 sequences are LNHNV and YYDKDF (reference sequence). V lost 1 base to trimming and J lost 5 bases, with 15 bases between them. The CDR3 spells CATSRVTSSLRNTIYF. The CDR3 nucleotides are TGTGCCACCAGCAGAGTCACCAGTTCTCTGCGAAACACCATATATTTT.

The CDR3 here is CASSPQGSGGLRSSYNEQFF. The CDR3 bases are TGTGCCAGCAGTCCCCAGGGTAGCGGGGGCCTTAGAAGCTCCTACAATGAGCAGTTCTTC. This chain uses TRBV28 with TRBJ2-1; TRBD2 matches 9 bases. CDR1 and CDR2 from the germline V gene are MDHEN and SYDVKM. V lost 5 bases and J lost 0; bases outside the gene matches: 17. The CDR3 totals 20 residues.

This clonotype was counted a few times. This chain connects TRBV7-6 to TRBJ1-1; D remains ambiguous. The V gene lost 5 bases and the J gene lost 0 bases, with 7 bases spanning the gap. Germline CDR1 reads SGHVS; CDR2 reads FNYEAQ. The CDR3 length is 13 residues. CDR3 bases: TGTGCCAGCAGCGACGGAGTGAACACTGAAGCTTTCTTT. This codes for CASSDGVNTEAFF.

Concerning this clonotype: This is likely a read error, given that the CDR3 carries no conserved phenylalanine or tryptophan at its end. The V call is TRBV6-6, the J call TRBJ1-2; a possible D gene is TRBD1 (5 bases). Germline V gives CDR1 MNHNY, CDR2 SVGAGI (reference sequence). V lost 5 bases, J lost 2 bases, and 6 bases lay in between. This CDR3 spans 12 amino acids. For the CDR3, the DNA is TGTGCCAGCAGTGCAGGGAACTATGGCTACACCTTA. It codes for CASSAGNYGYTL.

This chain links TRBV5-4 with TRBJ1-1; a possible D gene is TRBD1 (6 bases). This CDR3 comprises 15 residues. From germline, CDR1 is SGHNT and CDR2 YYREEE (reference sequence). With 4 bases removed from V and 5 bases from J, the gap between germline ends came to 18 bases. The CDR3 loop reads CASSPQQGRLTEAFF. CDR3 in DNA: TGTGCCAGCAGCCCGCAGCAGGGGAGGTTAACTGAAGCTTTCTTT.

This clonotype occurred a few times. The chain combines TRBV5-4 with TRBJ2-5; 8 positions agree with TRBD1. J gave up 1 base and V 4 bases, and 9 bases lay outside the gene matches. The CDR3 totals 16 residues. The V gene's germline CDR1 is SGHNT and CDR2 YYREEE (reference sequence). CDR3 amino acids: CASSPHPDRAQETQYF. CDR3 DNA: TGTGCCAGCAGCCCGCACCCGGACAGGGCCCAAGAGACCCAGTACTTC. Supplemented by reference TRBV5-4 and TRBJ2-5, the full variable domain reads ETGVTQSPTHLIKTRGQQVTLRCSSQSGHNTVSWYQQALGQGPQFIFQYYREEENGRGNFPPRFSGLQFPNYSSELNVNALELDDSALYLCASSPHPDRAQETQYFGPGTRLLVL.

The V and J genes are TRBV19 and TRBJ2-1; 9 bases match TRBD2. The J segment lost 4 bases and the V segment lost 3 bases, leaving 7 bases of the junction unmatched. Looked up from germline, CDR1 is LNHDA and CDR2 is SQIVND (reference sequence). The CDR3 extends over 16 amino acids. The CDR3 loop reads CASSISGTSLYNEQFF. The CDR3 nucleotides read TGTGCCAGTAGTATCTCCGGGACTAGCCTGTACAATGAGCAGTTCTTC.

The chain links TRBV29-1 to TRBJ1-2, with 7 bases identical to TRBD1. The CDR3 sequence is 13 residues long. Germline V lookup: CDR1 SQVTM, CDR2 ANQGSEA. The ends lost 5 bases at V and 3 bases at J; junction bases unmatched: 6. The CDR3 bases are TGCAGCGTTCATCAGGGGGGCGACTATGGCTACACCTTC. The encoded protein is CSVHQGGDYGYTF.

Concerning this clonotype itself: The CDR3 carries no conserved terminal phenylalanine or tryptophan, so it likely arises from a read error. The V and J genes are TRBV20-1 and TRBJ1-4; D ambiguous. This CDR3 has 14 amino acids. The germline V gene encodes CDR1 DFQATT and CDR2 SNEGSKA (reference sequence). The germline V and J ends were trimmed by 3 bases and 5 bases, with 13 bases remaining between them. The DNA of the CDR3 is TGCAGTGCTAGTTCTCCGCAAGGGAATGAAAAACTGTTTGTT. This sequence encodes CSASSPQGNEKLFV.

On this clonotype: Mismatch with germline at one junction end may stem from a read error. V and J are TRBV5-1 and TRBJ2-2; 11 bases align to TRBD2. CDR1 is SGHRS, CDR2 YFSETQ, per germline. The CDR3 runs to 15 residues. CDR3 sequence reads: CASGLGTSGTGELFF. The CDR3 nucleotides read TGCGCCAGCGGCTTGGGGACTAGCGGCACCGGGGAGCTGTTTTTT.

The rearrangement links TRBV27 to TRBJ2-5; no clear D gene. Trimming pared 6 bases from V and 7 bases from J, leaving 24 bases between. The CDR3 is 16 amino acids. Germline V gene data show CDR1 as MNHEY and CDR2 as SMNVEV (reference sequence). CDR3 sequence (DNA): TGTGCCAGCAGACCTGGTAGTCAAGCCTCAAGGTCGACCCAGTACTTC. This encodes CASRPGSQASRSTQYF.

The chain recombines TRBV4-2 with TRBJ1-2; D is undetermined. The CDR3 consists of 17 residues. CDR1 LGHNA and CDR2 YNFKEQ come from the germline V gene. Trimming stripped 0 bases from V and 7 bases from J, with 21 bases between. CDR3 nucleotides: TGTGCCAGCAGCCAAGAACGTGGGTTCCAGCGGGAACGTGGCTACACCTTC. It is translated as CASSQERGFQRERGYTF.

The chain has TRBV11-2 and TRBJ1-6; perhaps TRBD1 as D (5 bases). V lost 5 bases, J lost 8 bases, and 7 bases lay in between. This CDR3 has 12 amino acids. Germline values: CDR1 SGHAT, CDR2 FQNNGV. The CDR3 loop is CASSQGYSPLHF. In nucleotides, the CDR3 is TGTGCCAGCAGCCAGGGATATTCACCCCTCCACTTT. The full variable domain, completed using reference TRBV11-2 and TRBJ1-6, is EAGVAQSPRYKIIEKRQSVAFWCNPISGHATLYWYQQILGQGPKLLIQFQNNGVVDDSQLPKDRFSAERLKGVDSTLKIQPAKLEDSAVYLCASSQGYSPLHFGNGTRLTVT.

V and J are TRBV7-2 and TRBJ2-5; tentative D call: TRBD2 (6 bases). Trimming left V 5 bases short and J 5 bases short, with 12 bases between. This CDR3 contains 13 residues. CDR1 SGHTA and CDR2 FQGNSA come from the germline V gene. CDR3 sequence reads: CASSRDGGETQYF. The CDR3 DNA follows: TGTGCCAGCAGCCGAGATGGGGGGGAGACCCAGTACTTC.